What follows describes a single T cell receptor beta chain. What it binds is not known. Trimming removed 2 bases from V and 2 bases from J, with 5 bases in between. The germline CDR1 and CDR2 sequences are SGHNT and YYREEE (reference sequence). This CDR3 spans 12 amino acids. This record comes from a study of beta chain features in type 1 diabetes. The sequenced template was cDNA made from the entire isolated RNA. The assay was immunoSEQ multiplex PCR, and TCRdb's table has in-frame clones only and misses some. The repertoire includes about 210,000 clones, about 11% of them detected once, and approximately 1.5% sits in the top ten. Findings and limits, study-wide: The VDJ junctions of type 1 diabetes patients carried fewer insertions and more deletions.

J is TRBJ2-7 and V is TRBV5-4; no reliable D call. The source is a man between 18 and 35 years old in good health. Sequencing was carried out using central memory CD4+ T cells from blood. The CDR3 spells CASSFQAYEQYF. The CDR3, as DNA: TGTGCCAGCAGCTTTCAAGCCTACGAGCAGTACTTC.